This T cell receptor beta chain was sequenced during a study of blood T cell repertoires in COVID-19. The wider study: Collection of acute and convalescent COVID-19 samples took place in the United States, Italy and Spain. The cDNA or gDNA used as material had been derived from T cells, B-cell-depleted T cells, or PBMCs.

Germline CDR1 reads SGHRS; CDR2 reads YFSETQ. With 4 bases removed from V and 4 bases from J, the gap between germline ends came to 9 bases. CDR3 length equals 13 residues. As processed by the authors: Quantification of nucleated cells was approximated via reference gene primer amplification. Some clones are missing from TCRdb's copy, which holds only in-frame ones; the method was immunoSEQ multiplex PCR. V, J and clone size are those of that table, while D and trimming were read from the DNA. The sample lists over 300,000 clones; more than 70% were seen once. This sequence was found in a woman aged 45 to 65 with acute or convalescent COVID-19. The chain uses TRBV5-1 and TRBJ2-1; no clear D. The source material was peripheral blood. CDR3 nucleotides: TGCGCCAGCAGCCACGCCCAGTACAATGAGCAGTTCTTC. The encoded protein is CASSHAQYNEQFF.